The present TCR beta chain was sequenced within a study of T cells after posttransplantation cyclophosphamide. The table came from immunoSEQ multiplex PCR; TCRdb's copy has only in-frame clones and leaves some out. The sample contains about 4,000 clones, 75% to 85% of which appear only once. Busulfan-fludarabine conditioning, marrow transplant, and cyclophosphamide on days +3 and +4 were administered. V shed 5 bases, J shed 8 bases, and the junction held 18 bases outside the gene matches. This CDR3 region has 16 residues. Germline V gene data show CDR1 as SGDLS and CDR2 as YYNGEE. The sample in question was CD4+ T cells sorted from blood, obtained 242 days after a stem cell transplant with posttransplant cyclophosphamide. This TCR came from a male patient between 25 and 39 years old who received an allogeneic stem cell transplant from a related donor, was CMV-positive, and had no GVHD. Some of these T cells may belong to the graft donor. This chain links TRBV9 with TRBJ1-2; 7 bases align to TRBD1. CDR3 in DNA: TGTGCCAGCAGAAACAAACACGGGACAGATAAGCGCGGCTACACCTTC. Amino acids: CASRNKHGTDKRGYTF.